Listed below are T cell receptor beta chains from one sample, sequenced in a study of blood T cell repertoires in COVID-19. Sequencing used immunoSEQ multiplex PCR; TCRdb keeps in-frame clones, though not all of them. Altogether about 110,000 clones are present, about three quarters being singletons, with the ten largest covering 4.3%. Material for sequencing was peripheral blood. The receptor source for this set is a man aged 65 to 79 with acute or convalescent COVID-19. Both conserved end residues are part of each CDR3. Each record gives: CDR3 DNA, CDR3 protein, V gene, J gene, clone size, D gene. A D gene is named only where the DNA matches it firmly. Part of the rows lack a size; the others show once, few, many or a class for expanded clones.

CDR3 DNA: TGTGCCAGCAGCTTGCCTAAGACAGGCAGTACTGAAGCTTTCTTT
CDR3 protein: CASSLPKTGSTEAFF
V gene: TRBV5-4
J gene: TRBJ1-1
clone size: -
D gene: -

CDR3 DNA: TGTGCCAGCTCACCCCCGGGACAGGGCAGTGGCTACACCTTC
CDR3 protein: CASSPPGQGSGYTF
V gene: TRBV18
J gene: TRBJ1-2
clone size: -
D gene: TRBD1

CDR3 DNA: TGTGCCAGTAGTCCTCTGGACAGCGCGAACACCGGGGAGCTGTTTTTT
CDR3 protein: CASSPLDSANTGELFF
V gene: TRBV19
J gene: TRBJ2-2
clone size: -
D gene: -

CDR3 DNA: TGTGCCAGCAGGAGGACTAGCGATGGTGAGACCCAGTACTTC
CDR3 protein: CASRRTSDGETQYF
V gene: TRBV7-2
J gene: TRBJ2-5
clone size: few
D gene: TRBD2

CDR3 DNA: TGTGCCAGCAGCTTATTAGGAAACACCATATATTTT
CDR3 protein: CASSLLGNTIYF
V gene: TRBV7-6
J gene: TRBJ1-3
clone size: -
D gene: -

CDR3 DNA: TGTGCCAGCAGCTTCACTCGAGAATCATACACCTTC
CDR3 protein: CASSFTRESYTF
V gene: TRBV5-6
J gene: TRBJ1-2
clone size: -
D gene: -

CDR3 DNA: TGTGCCAGCAGCTCCCCACGGCAGGGGTCTAATTCACCCCTCCACTTT
CDR3 protein: CASSSPRQGSNSPLHF
V gene: TRBV5-4
J gene: TRBJ1-6
clone size: -
D gene: -

CDR3 DNA: TGTGCCAGCAGTTATCGGAGTTCTGGAAACACCATATATTTT
CDR3 protein: CASSYRSSGNTIYF
V gene: TRBV6-6
J gene: TRBJ1-3
clone size: -
D gene: -

CDR3 DNA: TGTGCCAGCAGCCTGGGACAAAATGAGCAGTTCTTC
CDR3 protein: CASSLGQNEQFF
V gene: TRBV3-1/TRBV3-2
J gene: TRBJ2-1
clone size: -
D gene: -

CDR3 DNA: TGTGCCAGCAGCTCGGGACAGGAGTTTAGGAAAGGCTACACCTTC
CDR3 protein: CASSSGQEFRKGYTF
V gene: TRBV7-2
J gene: TRBJ1-2
clone size: -
D gene: TRBD1

CDR3 DNA: TGTGCCAGCAGTTCCGGGACAGGGGTTGAAAAACTGTTTTTT
CDR3 protein: CASSSGTGVEKLFF
V gene: TRBV6-5
J gene: TRBJ1-4
clone size: -
D gene: TRBD1

CDR3 DNA: TGTGCCAGCAGTTCACGGGGACAGGGGGTGCGCTATGGCTACACCTTC
CDR3 protein: CASSSRGQGVRYGYTF
V gene: TRBV27
J gene: TRBJ1-2
clone size: -
D gene: TRBD1

CDR3 DNA: TGTGCCAGCAGAGGAGACAGGGGGATAACCTACGAGCAGTACTTC
CDR3 protein: CASRGDRGITYEQYF
V gene: TRBV6-5
J gene: TRBJ2-7
clone size: few
D gene: TRBD1

CDR3 DNA: TGTGCCAGCAGCGTAGCGGGGGGACGCGAAACCGGGGAGCTGTTTTTT
CDR3 protein: CASSVAGGRETGELFF
V gene: TRBV9
J gene: TRBJ2-2
clone size: once
D gene: TRBD2

CDR3 DNA: TGTGCCAGCAGCTATAGACAGGGAGGAGAGCAGTACTTC
CDR3 protein: CASSYRQGGEQYF
V gene: TRBV11-3
J gene: TRBJ2-7
clone size: -
D gene: -

CDR3 DNA: TGTGCCAGCAGTTACAGGCAGGCCTTCAATTCACCCCTCCACTTT
CDR3 protein: CASSYRQAFNSPLHF
V gene: TRBV6-6
J gene: TRBJ1-6
clone size: few
D gene: -

CDR3 DNA: TGTGCCAGCTCGGCCGGGGGGGACACTGAAGCTTTCTTT
CDR3 protein: CASSAGGDTEAFF
V gene: TRBV18
J gene: TRBJ1-1
clone size: -
D gene: -

CDR3 DNA: TGTGCCAGCAGCTTAGTGAGACAGAACTCTGGAAACACCATATATTTT
CDR3 protein: CASSLVRQNSGNTIYF
V gene: TRBV7-6
J gene: TRBJ1-3
clone size: -
D gene: -

CDR3 DNA: TGTGCCAGCAGCAGCCGGGACAACTCCTACGAGCAGTACTTC
CDR3 protein: CASSSRDNSYEQYF
V gene: TRBV9
J gene: TRBJ2-7
clone size: -
D gene: -

CDR3 DNA: TGTGCCAGCAGCTCCTCCGGGACACTCAATCAGCCCCAGCATTTT
CDR3 protein: CASSSSGTLNQPQHF
V gene: TRBV13
J gene: TRBJ1-5
clone size: -
D gene: -

CDR3 DNA: TGCGCCAGCACAAACCCGGGGGGGAGCACCGGGGAGCTGTTTTTT
CDR3 protein: CASTNPGGSTGELFF
V gene: TRBV5-1
J gene: TRBJ2-2
clone size: few
D gene: TRBD2

CDR3 DNA: TGTGCCAGCAGTACCGGGGGGGTTGAAGCTTTCTTT
CDR3 protein: CASSTGGVEAFF
V gene: TRBV12-3/TRBV12-4
J gene: TRBJ1-1
clone size: -
D gene: -

CDR3 DNA: TGTGCCAGCAGCCCCCCCGACAGGGCGACCTTC
CDR3 protein: CASSPPDRATF
V gene: TRBV6-5
J gene: TRBJ1-2
clone size: -
D gene: TRBD1

CDR3 DNA: TGTGCCAGTAGTATCCGTCCGGGAGCGGGAAACACCATATATTTT
CDR3 protein: CASSIRPGAGNTIYF
V gene: TRBV19
J gene: TRBJ1-3
clone size: -
D gene: -

CDR3 DNA: TGCGCCAGCAGCCAAGAAAGAACGGCGACTCGTAACTATGGCTACACCTTC
CDR3 protein: CASSQERTATRNYGYTF
V gene: TRBV4-1
J gene: TRBJ1-2
clone size: -
D gene: -

CDR3 DNA: TGCGCCAGCAGCCAAGAAGCAGGGGGGAAAGAGACCCAGTACTTC
CDR3 protein: CASSQEAGGKETQYF
V gene: TRBV4-1
J gene: TRBJ2-5
clone size: -
D gene: -

CDR3 DNA: TGTGCCAGCAGCTTCGGGGGGGCCTCCGATGTCCGCAATGAGCAGTTCTTC
CDR3 protein: CASSFGGASDVRNEQFF
V gene: TRBV7-2
J gene: TRBJ2-1
clone size: -
D gene: TRBD2

CDR3 DNA: TGTGCCAGTCATTGGGGAGGGACGGCTAATGAAAAACTGTTTTTT
CDR3 protein: CASHWGGTANEKLFF
V gene: TRBV19
J gene: TRBJ1-4
clone size: -
D gene: -

CDR3 DNA: TGTGCCAGCTCACCGGACTTGGGGGGCACCGGGGAGCTGTTTTTT
CDR3 protein: CASSPDLGGTGELFF
V gene: TRBV18
J gene: TRBJ2-2
clone size: -
D gene: -

CDR3 DNA: TGTGCCAGCAGCTTGGGGCCCACAGGGGCTAACTATGGCTACACCTTC
CDR3 protein: CASSLGPTGANYGYTF
V gene: TRBV5-4
J gene: TRBJ1-2
clone size: -
D gene: TRBD1

CDR3 DNA: TGTGCCAGCAGGGTTGGAACCGACACCAATCAGCCCCAGCATTTT
CDR3 protein: CASRVGTDTNQPQHF
V gene: TRBV2
J gene: TRBJ1-5
clone size: few
D gene: -

CDR3 DNA: TGTGCCAGCAGCCAAGTCCCTCAGGGTTTAGGAACAGATACGCAGTATTTT
CDR3 protein: CASSQVPQGLGTDTQYF
V gene: TRBV3-1/TRBV3-2
J gene: TRBJ2-3
clone size: once
D gene: -

CDR3 DNA: TGTGCCAGCAGATCCATCCTAGCAAGGGATACGCAGTATTTT
CDR3 protein: CASRSILARDTQYF
V gene: TRBV6-5
J gene: TRBJ2-3
clone size: -
D gene: -

CDR3 DNA: TGTGCCAGCAGCTTGATTAGCGGGGGGTCCACCGGGGAGCTGTTTTTT
CDR3 protein: CASSLISGGSTGELFF
V gene: TRBV5-8
J gene: TRBJ2-2
clone size: -
D gene: TRBD2

CDR3 DNA: TGTGCCAGTAGTCTGCTCAGGGCTCAGAACACTGAAGCTTTCTTT
CDR3 protein: CASSLLRAQNTEAFF
V gene: TRBV19
J gene: TRBJ1-1
clone size: -
D gene: -

CDR3 DNA: TGTGCCAGCAGCTTATTTTCGGAGGGGAATGAGCAGTTCTTC
CDR3 protein: CASSLFSEGNEQFF
V gene: TRBV7-2
J gene: TRBJ2-1
clone size: few
D gene: -

CDR3 DNA: TGTGCCAGCAGCGTAGATGTAGCCTATAATTCACCCCTCCACTTT
CDR3 protein: CASSVDVAYNSPLHF
V gene: TRBV9
J gene: TRBJ1-6
clone size: -
D gene: -

CDR3 DNA: TGTGCCAGCAGTTTTGGCGGGGGGCTTTTCTACGAGCAGTACTTC
CDR3 protein: CASSFGGGLFYEQYF
V gene: TRBV28
J gene: TRBJ2-7
clone size: -
D gene: TRBD2

CDR3 DNA: TGTGCCAGCAGCTCCAACAGGGCCGGTGGCTACACCTTC
CDR3 protein: CASSSNRAGGYTF
V gene: TRBV7-3
J gene: TRBJ1-2
clone size: -
D gene: -